This T cell receptor (beta chain) was recorded in a study of shared clonotypes between healthy human individuals. Sorted subsets were amplified in replicate PCRs using around 200 ng DNA, tens of thousands of T cell genomes. Assay used: immunoSEQ multiplex PCR; TCRdb lists only in-frame clones, some missing. The table includes over a million clones, about 84% detected once. Notes on the study in general: Sequencing depth was predicted to influence how clonotypes are shared among donors. Despite large depth, sorted-subset datasets appeared incompletely sequenced. Around 5% of naive CD4 clonotypes were common to a handful of donors.

This clone has more than one count but fewer than ten. The antigen remains undetermined. The sequenced material came from memory CD4+ T cells from PBMCs. Sample subset: CD45RA-negative fraction. This sequence was found in a man aged 18 to 35 in good health. Some clones in this sample may be carry-over from other donors' samples.

As DNA, the CDR3 is TGTGCCAGCAGCCCCAACTTAGACACTGAAGCTTTCTTT. It yields the protein CASSPNLDTEAFF. The chain joins TRBV7-8 to TRBJ1-1; D call uncertain. Germline CDR1 is SGHVS and CDR2 is FQNEAQ. The germline V and J ends were trimmed by 5 bases and 3 bases, with 10 bases remaining between them. The CDR3 extends over 13 amino acids.